This paragraph reports one TCR beta chain. The data are from a study of Ad26.COV2.S vaccination and SARS-CoV-2 variants. Generated by immunoSEQ multiplex PCR, the TCRdb table keeps only in-frame clones and is missing some. The data show a few hundred thousand clones, with 90% seen just once and around 4.2% held by the top ten. Described treatment: approximately 18 received Ad26.COV2.S at low or high dose, single or two shots; about 5 received placebo; per-sample allocation not given. The study sampled participants on day 63 after the first vaccine or placebo injection. This CDR3 is built from 16 residues. Looked up from germline, CDR1 is SGHNT and CDR2 is YYREEE (reference sequence). V was clipped by 3 bases and J by 5 bases; unmatched bases: 13.

This sequence originates from a person aged 18-60 years who received the Ad26.COV2.S COVID-19 vaccine or a placebo. The rearrangement links TRBV5-4 to TRBJ2-7; 8 bases are a match to TRBD1. The sequences come from peripheral blood, collected in a trial of Ad26.COV2.S vaccine versus placebo. Here the CDR3 reads CASSYSLRTGRDEQYF. The CDR3 nucleotides are TGTGCCAGCAGCTATTCCCTCCGGACAGGGCGGGACGAGCAGTACTTC.